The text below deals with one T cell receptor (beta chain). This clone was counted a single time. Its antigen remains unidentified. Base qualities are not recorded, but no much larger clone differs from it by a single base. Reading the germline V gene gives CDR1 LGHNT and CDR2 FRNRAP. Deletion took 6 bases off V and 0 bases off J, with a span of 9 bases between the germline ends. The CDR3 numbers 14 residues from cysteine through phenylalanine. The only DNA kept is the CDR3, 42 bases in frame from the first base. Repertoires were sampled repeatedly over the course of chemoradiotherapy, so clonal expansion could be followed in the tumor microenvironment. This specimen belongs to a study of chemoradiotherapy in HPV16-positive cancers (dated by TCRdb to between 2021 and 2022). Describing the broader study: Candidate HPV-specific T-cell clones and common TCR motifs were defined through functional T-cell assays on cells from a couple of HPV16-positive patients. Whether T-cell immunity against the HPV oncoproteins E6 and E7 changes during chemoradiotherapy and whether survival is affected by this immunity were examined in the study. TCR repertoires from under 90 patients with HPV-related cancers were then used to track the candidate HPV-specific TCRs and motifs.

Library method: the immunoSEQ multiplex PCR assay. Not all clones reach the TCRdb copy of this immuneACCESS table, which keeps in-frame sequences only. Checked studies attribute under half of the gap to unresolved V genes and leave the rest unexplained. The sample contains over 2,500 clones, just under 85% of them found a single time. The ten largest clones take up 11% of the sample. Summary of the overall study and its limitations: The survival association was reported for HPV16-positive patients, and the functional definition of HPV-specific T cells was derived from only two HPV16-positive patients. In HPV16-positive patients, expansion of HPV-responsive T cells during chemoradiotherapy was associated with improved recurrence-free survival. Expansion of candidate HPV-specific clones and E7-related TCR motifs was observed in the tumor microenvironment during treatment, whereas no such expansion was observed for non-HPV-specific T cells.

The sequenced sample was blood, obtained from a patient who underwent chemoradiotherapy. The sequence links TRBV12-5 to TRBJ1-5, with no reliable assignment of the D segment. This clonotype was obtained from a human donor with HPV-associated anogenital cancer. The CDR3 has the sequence CASGLADSNQPQHF. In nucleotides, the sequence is TGTGCTAGTGGGTTAGCAGATAGCAATCAGCCCCAGCATTTT. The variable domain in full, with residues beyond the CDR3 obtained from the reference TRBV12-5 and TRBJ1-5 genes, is DARVTQTPRHKVTEMGQEVTMRCQPILGHNTVFWYRQTMMQGLELLAYFRNRAPLDDSGMPKDRFSAEMPDATLATLKIQPSEPRDSAVYFCASGLADSNQPQHFGDGTRLSIL.